These 9 T cell receptor beta chains were all obtained from the same sample, sequenced in a study of T cell repertoires in cytomegalovirus infection (dated by TCRdb to about 2019). Sequencing took place on an Illumina HiSeq 1500. Through fastp at Q25 and MiXCR, TCRdb rebuilt clones from the public reads, retaining in-frame beta chains. Each entry merges the rows of one CDR3 protein and shows their most common DNA and genes. For this sample there are hundreds of thousands of distinct CDR3 sequences; roughly a third appear just once. Over 15% of the sample lies in the top ten. The treatment or condition tag for this specimen amounts to: in vitro stimulation with specific CMV peptide epitopes to enrich CMV-specific T cells. Which antigens these TCRs recognize remains unknown. The starting material was cultured PBMCs, obtained from culture after CMV antigen stimulation. The origin of the receptors is a human donor in good health (CMV status not recorded). Some clones in this sample may be carry-over from other donors' samples.

The gene calls are TRBV4-1 and TRBJ1-4; 12 nucleotides agree with TRBD1. V was clipped by 1 base and J by 4 bases; unmatched bases: 4. Looked up from germline, CDR1 is MGHRA and CDR2 is YSYEKL. This CDR3 contains 17 residues. CDR3 sequence reads: CASSQVGTGGSNEKLFF. The DNA of the CDR3 is TGCGCCAGCAGCCAAGTTGGGACAGGGGGCAGTAATGAAAAACTGTTTTTT.

CDR3 region: CASSEGGANSPLHF. The CDR3 coding sequence is TGTGCCAGCAGTGAAGGAGGCGCCAATTCACCCCTCCACTTT. The chain joins TRBV25-1 to TRBJ1-6; D call uncertain. This CDR3 spans 14 amino acids. V lost 2 bases, J lost 7 bases, and 9 bases lay in between. Germline CDR1 is MGHDK and CDR2 is SYGVNS.

This clonotype has at least ten counts. The CDR3 reads CASSPDRATDTQYF. DNA for the CDR3: TGTGCCAGCAGCCCCGACAGAGCCACAGATACGCAGTATTTT. The rearrangement links TRBV7-2 to TRBJ2-3; D is perhaps TRBD1 (5 bases). CDR3 length equals 14 residues. Germline CDR1 reads SGHTA; CDR2 reads FQGNSA. V was shortened by 5 bases and J by 2 bases, with 11 bases between the two germline ends.

This chain joins TRBV12-3 or TRBV12-4 and TRBJ1-1; 9 positions agree with TRBD1. There are 16 residues in the CDR3. Trimming removed 6 bases from V and 1 base from J; junction bases left unmatched: 9. As DNA, the CDR3 is TGTGCCAGCAGCAAGGGACTGGGACAGGGGAACACTGAAGCTTTCTTT. Translated: CASSKGLGQGNTEAFF.

This sequence joins TRBV20-1 and TRBJ1-4; D possibly corresponds to TRBD1 (6 bases). Germline assignment: CDR1 DFQATT and CDR2 SNEGSKA (reference sequence). The CDR3 runs to 15 residues. Trimming left V 0 bases short and J 2 bases short, with 10 bases between. The CDR3 spells CSARDPRGTNEKLFF. The DNA for the CDR3 is TGCAGTGCTAGAGACCCCAGGGGTACTAATGAAAAACTGTTTTTT.

This clonotype appeared many times. The chain has TRBV7-2 and TRBJ2-5, with 7 positions matching TRBD1. The CDR3 has 15 residues. Germline CDR1 and CDR2: SGHTA and FQGNSA. V trimming: 5 bases; J trimming: 5 bases; junction bases outside the gene matches: 11. The CDR3 is CASSALQGLGETQYF. The CDR3 nucleotides are TGTGCCAGCAGCGCCTTACAGGGGTTAGGGGAGACCCAGTACTTC.

This clonotype was observed a few times. The chain has TRBV4-3 and TRBJ2-6; D is possibly TRBD2 (6 bases). CDR1 and CDR2 from the germline V gene are LGHNA and YSLEER. CDR3 size: 20 residues. Trimming took off 0 bases at V and 0 bases at J, with 18 bases between the two ends. CDR3 in amino acids: CASSQDLLGGFLSGANVLTF. CDR3 bases: TGCGCCAGCAGCCAAGACCTTCTGGGAGGATTCCTCTCTGGGGCCAACGTCCTGACTTTC.

This clonotype was counted ten times or more. The CDR3 here is CASSFPNSDTQYF. CDR3 nucleotide sequence: TGTGCCAGCAGCTTTCCTAACTCAGATACGCAGTATTTT. V is TRBV7-2 and J is TRBJ2-3; D uncertain. Trimming removed 3 bases from V and 4 bases from J, with 8 bases in between. This CDR3 region has 13 residues. From germline, CDR1 is SGHTA and CDR2 FQGNSA.

The CDR3 sequence is CASSSSRAPQYF. The CDR3 region has the DNA TGTGCCAGCAGCTCTTCCAGGGCGCCGCAGTATTTT. The chain combines TRBV5-4 with TRBJ2-3, with D perhaps matching TRBD1 (5 bases). The germline CDR1 and CDR2 sequences are SGHNT and YYREEE (reference sequence). The V end lost 3 bases, the J end lost 10 bases, and 12 bases lay between the germline ends. The length of the CDR3 is 12 residues.